Shown below are 2 T cell receptor beta chains from a single sample sequenced in a study of response to subunit inactivated influenza vaccine. TCRdb itself ran the RT-PCR reads through MiXCR, one entry per CDR3 protein. The table records some 500,000 distinct CDR3 sequences, 25% of them present only once. This specimen consisted of CD4+ T cells sorted from PBMCs, obtained about 5 days after vaccination. These receptors all stem from a man in his forties or fifties who received an inactivated influenza vaccine.

As DNA, the CDR3 is TGTGCCACCAGTGATCGGGACGGCCTCGAGCAGTACTTC. Amino acids: CATSDRDGLEQYF. The chain combines TRBV24-1 with TRBJ2-7; D assignment may be TRBD1 or TRBD2 (5 bases each). Germline V gives CDR1 KGHDR, CDR2 SFDVKD. This CDR3 has 13 amino acids. Deletions cut 3 bases from V and 6 bases from J, with 11 bases between.

This clonotype came up a few times. The CDR3 spells CASRYRGGSNQPQHF. The CDR3 bases are TGTGCCAGCAGATACAGGGGAGGTAGCAATCAGCCCCAGCATTTT. This sequence joins TRBV28 and TRBJ1-5, with TRBD1 identical over 7 bases. This CDR3 contains 15 residues. Germline CDR1 reads MDHEN; CDR2 reads SYDVKM. V was pared by 6 bases and J by 0 bases, with 5 bases of the junction left unmatched.